Below, 9 T cell receptor beta chains from the same sample are listed, as sequenced in a study of OX40 agonist ivuxolimab in advanced cancers. The repertoire was sequenced with immunoSEQ multiplex PCR; TCRdb's copy has only in-frame clones and lacks some. The top ten clones hold approximately 5% of a sample with over 70,000 clones, approximately 78% of them seen once. Material: CD4+ or CD8+ T cells sorted from blood, obtained in a trial of the OX40 agonist ivuxolimab. The receptors come from an adult with an advanced solid tumor such as melanoma, head and neck, liver or kidney cancer.

This clone has more than one count but fewer than ten. This chain connects TRBV30 to TRBJ1-5, with 8 bases lining up with TRBD1. The germline V gene has CDR1 GTSNPN and CDR2 SVGIG (reference sequence). This CDR3 is built from 17 residues. J lost 0 bases, V lost 5 bases, and 12 bases had no gene match. Here the CDR3 DNA reads TGTGCCTGGGCCCAAAAAGACAGGGGCTATAGCAATCAGCCCCAGCATTTT. It translates to CAWAQKDRGYSNQPQHF.

The V and J genes are TRBV4-3 and TRBJ2-1; 7 bases fit TRBD1. This CDR3 region has 14 residues. V was clipped by 3 bases and J by 5 bases; unmatched bases: 4. Germline V CDR1 and CDR2: LGHNA, YSLEER. The CDR3 is CASSQTGTHNEQFF. The DNA for the CDR3 is TGCGCCAGCAGCCAGACAGGGACCCACAATGAGCAGTTCTTC.

The J gene is TRBJ2-5, the V gene TRBV9; possibly TRBD2 for D (6 bases). In germline, CDR1 is SGDLS, CDR2 YYNGEE. V lost 3 bases and J lost 5, with 20 bases in between. The CDR3 runs 16 residues. The CDR3: CASSAISGPGSETQYF. The DNA for the CDR3 is TGTGCCAGCAGCGCAATCTCGGGCCCCGGGAGCGAGACCCAGTACTTC.

The V call is TRBV10-2, the J call TRBJ2-3; D perhaps matches TRBD1 (5 bases). Germline assignment: CDR1 WSHSY and CDR2 SAAADI. The CDR3 spans 15 residues. V lost 2 bases and J lost 3, with 12 bases in between. In DNA form, the CDR3 reads TGCGCCAGCAGTGAGAAGGGGCGGTTTACAGATACGCAGTATTTT. Its translation is CASSEKGRFTDTQYF.

This clone was seen once. V is TRBV7-9 and J is TRBJ2-1, with 13 bases lining up with TRBD2. CDR3 length: 14 residues. CDR1 is SEHNR, CDR2 FQNEAQ, per germline (reference sequence). Trimming removed 5 bases from V and 15 bases from J; junction bases left unmatched: 10. The CDR3 DNA reads as TGTGCCAGCAGCCCCGGACTAGCGGGAGAAGTTCGGTTCTTC. Encoded protein: CASSPGLAGEVRFF. Drawing the rest from reference TRBV7-9 and TRBJ2-1, the complete variable domain is DTGVSQNPRHKITKRGQNVTFRCDPISEHNRLYWYRQTLGQGPEFLTYFQNEAQLEKSRLLSDRFSAERPKGSFSTLEIQRTEQGDSAMYLCASSPGLAGEVRFFGPGTRLTVL.

This rearrangement joins TRBV27 to TRBJ1-4; 7 nucleotides match TRBD1. The length of the CDR3 is 14 residues. CDR1 and CDR2 from the germline V gene are MNHEY and SMNVEV (reference sequence). The junction had 4 bases not matched to a gene; V was cut back by 5 bases and J by 4 bases. For the CDR3, the DNA is TGTGCCAGCAGTCGGGGGACAGTTAATGAAAAACTGTTTTTT. This gives the protein CASSRGTVNEKLFF.

The chain employs TRBV7-2 and TRBJ2-3, with 7 bases matching TRBD2. This CDR3 spans 12 amino acids. Per the germline V gene, CDR1 is SGHTA and CDR2 is FQGNSA. V lost 6 bases, J lost 3 bases, and 0 bases stayed unmatched. CDR3 coding DNA: TGTGCCAGCAGGCGGGGGACAGATACGCAGTATTTT. It is translated as CASRRGTDTQYF. Filled out from reference TRBV7-2 and TRBJ2-3, the complete variable domain reads GAGVSQSPSNKVTEKGKDVELRCDPISGHTALYWYRQSLGQGLEFLIYFQGNSAPDKSGLPSDRFSAERTGGSVSTLTIQRTQQEDSAVYLCASRRGTDTQYFGPGTRLTVL.

The chain has TRBV6-1 and TRBJ2-3; no clear D gene. V was clipped by 8 bases and J by 3 bases, with 9 bases between them. Per the germline V gene, CDR1 is MNHNS and CDR2 is SASEGT. The CDR3 runs to 12 residues. For the CDR3, the DNA is TGTGCCAGCGACAAGAGGACAGATACGCAGTATTTT. It yields the protein CASDKRTDTQYF.

The DNA of the CDR3 is TGCGCCAGCAGCCTAACAGGGGGCGCGGGTCAGCCCCAGCATTTT. Translated, it gives CASSLTGGAGQPQHF. The chain is built from TRBV5-1 and TRBJ1-5; 9 bases map to TRBD1. V shed 4 bases, J shed 6 bases, and the junction held 8 bases outside the gene matches. The length of the CDR3 is 15 residues. CDR1 and CDR2 from the germline V gene are SGHRS and YFSETQ.